This TCR beta chain was profiled in a study of T cell changes during pregnancy in multiple sclerosis. The V and J ends lost 2 bases and 0 bases respectively, with 5 bases between them. CDR3 size: 13 residues. In germline, CDR1 is SGHRS, CDR2 YFSETQ. Sequencing used immunoSEQ multiplex PCR; TCRdb keeps in-frame clones, though not all of them. The table records about 110,000 clones, approximately 89% of them present only once. The sample holds a few counts of this clone. The material was peripheral blood, obtained after pregnancy. This chain joins TRBV5-1 and TRBJ1-2; no firm D call. This clonotype originated in a female donor with multiple sclerosis, enrolled in a pregnancy study. CDR3 amino acids: CASSLQPNYGYTF. DNA for the CDR3: TGCGCCAGCAGCTTACAGCCTAACTATGGCTACACCTTC. The full variable domain, completed using reference TRBV5-1 and TRBJ1-2, is KAGVTQTPRYLIKTRGQQVTLSCSPISGHRSVSWYQQTPGQGLQFLFEYFSETQRNKGNFPGRFSGRQFSNSRSEMNVSTLELGDSALYLCASSLQPNYGYTFGSGTRLTVV.